This record covers a single TCR beta chain. The data were taken from a study of shared clonotypes between healthy human individuals. The CDR3 is 16 residues long. CDR1 and CDR2 from the germline V gene are MDHEN and SYDVKM. V lost 5 bases and J 1 base, leaving 14 bases between the germline ends. The assay was immunoSEQ multiplex PCR, and TCRdb's table has in-frame clones only and misses some. Among some 1.5 million clones listed, approximately 98% were seen once. The source of this sequence is a man aged 25-45 years in good health. The specimen was naive CD4+ T cells sorted from blood. The subset here: CD45RA+ positively selected. V gene TRBV28 combines with J gene TRBJ2-2; D remains unclear. This chain's CDR3 is CASSPWTAENTGELFF. Written as DNA, the CDR3 is TGTGCCAGCAGTCCTTGGACGGCTGAGAACACCGGGGAGCTGTTTTTT.